This TCR beta chain was captured in a study of T cell responses to AZD1222 COVID-19 vaccine. General study results and limits: The study sampled repertoires only after the peak T cell response.

About this clone: The antigen is not known.

With 3 bases clipped from V and 3 bases from J, the junction kept 1 base outside the gene matches. The CDR3 has 15 amino acids. CDR1 and CDR2 (germline): SGHTA, FQGNSA. Profiling relied on immunoSEQ multiplex PCR, and the TCRdb table lists in-frame clones only, not all of them. The sample has some 120,000 clones, 87% seen once; the top ten hold 10% to 15%. This TCR derives from an adult in good health. Specimen: peripheral blood, collected on day 0 of AZD1222 vaccination. The chain uses TRBV7-2 and TRBJ1-4; 10 bases are shared with TRBD1. The CDR3 DNA follows: TGTGCCAGCAGCTTGGGACAGGGGCCTAATGAAAAACTGTTTTTT. Translated, it gives CASSLGQGPNEKLFF. Together with reference TRBV7-2 and TRBJ1-4, the CDR3 gives the full variable domain: GAGVSQSPSNKVTEKGKDVELRCDPISGHTALYWYRQSLGQGLEFLIYFQGNSAPDKSGLPSDRFSAERTGGSVSTLTIQRTQQEDSAVYLCASSLGQGPNEKLFFGSGTQLSVL.